This TCR beta chain was recorded in a study of shared clonotypes between healthy human individuals. The CDR3 runs 14 residues. V lost 7 bases and J lost 2, with 15 bases in between. CDR1 MNHEY and CDR2 SMNVEV come from the germline V gene (reference sequence). Naivety among CD8 cells was defined by CD45RO negativity and positive CCR7 selection, thereby excluding terminally differentiated effector memory CD45RA+ cells. The method was immunoSEQ multiplex PCR; TCRdb's version includes in-frame clones alone and lacks a portion of them. The sample has about 2.1 million clones; just under 95% are singletons.

The chain employs TRBV27 and TRBJ2-7; D unclear. The TCR originated in a man aged 18 to 29 in good health. Some clones in this sample may be carry-over from other donors' samples. Material: naive CD8+ T cells from PBMCs. The CDR3 is CASTSVGDTYEQYF. Written as DNA, the CDR3 is TGTGCCAGCACCTCCGTTGGAGATACCTACGAGCAGTACTTC.